The 2 T cell receptor beta chains below come from one sample, sequenced in a study of identical twins. MiXCR was run by TCRdb on the 5' RACE reads, yielding one entry per CDR3 protein. The table shows some 600,000 distinct CDR3 sequences, with just over 7% occurring only once. The same specimen was also included in a second study, on yellow fever vaccine responses in identical twins.

The sample taken for sequencing was PBMCs. The receptor source for this set is a woman in her late teens or twenties in good health.

The chain employs TRBV19 and TRBJ1-1; possible D gene TRBD1, 5 bases. Germline V CDR1 and CDR2: LNHDA, SQIVND (reference sequence). V lost 0 bases and J lost 3, with 23 bases in between. The CDR3 has 19 residues. Written as DNA, the CDR3 is TGTGCCAGTAGTATAGACCCAACAGGTTTATTTCTGGAGGACACTGAAGCTTTCTTT. Translated, it gives CASSIDPTGLFLEDTEAFF.

CDR3: CANTRTPGSGETQYF. The CDR3 DNA is TGTGCCAACACCCGAACTCCTGGATCGGGGGAGACCCAGTACTTC. The V gene is TRBV7-2, the J gene TRBJ2-5; tentatively, D is TRBD2 (5 bases). V was cut by 10 bases and J by 5 bases, with 23 bases left in between. CDR3 length equals 15 residues. Germline-derived CDR1 and CDR2 are SGHTA and FQGNSA.